Following are 16 T cell receptor beta chains from one sample sequenced in a study of control samples from healthy donors and cancer patients. Libraries were prepared by immunoSEQ multiplex PCR; TCRdb keeps only in-frame clonotypes and omits some of them. Here the sample spans tens of thousands of clones, 91% being singletons. Sequencing input: PBMCs. The receptors originated from a man between 45 and 60 years old with lung cancer.

The CDR3 DNA sequence: TGTGCCACCGCCCCGGGGCAGGGGTTATACAATGAGCAGTTCTTC. This codes for CATAPGQGLYNEQFF. The chain combines TRBV24-1 with TRBJ2-1; D possibly corresponds to TRBD1 (6 bases). Trimming took off 9 bases at V and 4 bases at J, with 18 bases between the two ends. Looked up from germline, CDR1 is KGHDR and CDR2 is SFDVKD. The CDR3 runs to 15 residues.

The genes are TRBV4-3 and TRBJ2-1; perhaps TRBD2 as D (6 bases). The germline V gene has CDR1 LGHNA and CDR2 YSLEER. CDR3 length equals 16 residues. V dropped 0 bases and J dropped 4 bases, with 13 bases sitting between them. This CDR3 reads CASSQDSASEYNEQFF. The CDR3, as DNA: TGCGCCAGCAGCCAAGATTCCGCTAGCGAGTACAATGAGCAGTTCTTC.

The chain combines TRBV15 with TRBJ1-6; D unresolved. Germline V CDR1 and CDR2: LNHNV, YYDKDF (reference sequence). The V end lost 3 bases, the J end lost 10 bases, and 13 bases lay between the germline ends. The CDR3 has 14 residues. The CDR3 region is CATSRVLVESPLHF. Here the CDR3 DNA reads TGTGCCACCAGCAGGGTCCTCGTCGAATCACCCCTCCACTTT.

The CDR3 loop reads CSVEGPSLARETQYF. CDR3 coding DNA: TGCAGCGTGGAGGGTCCTAGCCTAGCGAGGGAGACCCAGTACTTC. This sequence joins TRBV29-1 and TRBJ2-5; TRBD2 is a possible D gene (6 bases). The CDR3 covers 15 residues. Trimming took 6 bases from V and 5 from J, leaving 22 bases between them. The germline gives CDR1 SQVTM, CDR2 ANQGSEA.

The chain uses TRBV6-2 or TRBV6-3 and TRBJ2-7, with no clear D. The V and J ends lost 2 bases and 1 base respectively, with 18 bases between them. Germline assignment: CDR1 MNHEY and CDR2 SVGEGT. The CDR3 consists of 17 residues. The DNA of the CDR3 is TGTGCCAGCAGTTACGGGCTGTCGGAAGGTTCTTCCTACGAGCAGTACTTC. Translating it yields CASSYGLSEGSSYEQYF.

This clone has just one count. The V and J genes are TRBV7-2 and TRBJ1-2; TRBD1 matches at 9 bases. Germline loops: CDR1 SGHTA, CDR2 FQGNSA. There are 16 residues in the CDR3. V shed 6 bases and J 3 bases; nucleotides not matched to a gene: 11. CDR3 in amino acids: CASSLQQGALDYGYTF. DNA of the CDR3: TGTGCCAGCAGTTTACAACAGGGGGCGCTTGACTATGGCTACACCTTC. Looking up the rest from reference TRBV7-2 and TRBJ1-2 gives the full variable domain: GAGVSQSPSNKVTEKGKDVELRCDPISGHTALYWYRQSLGQGLEFLIYFQGNSAPDKSGLPSDRFSAERTGGSVSTLTIQRTQQEDSAVYLCASSLQQGALDYGYTFGSGTRLTVV.

The V call is TRBV5-6, the J call TRBJ2-4; weak D call: TRBD1 (5 bases). This CDR3 is 13 amino acids long. The ends were cut back, 2 bases at V and 7 bases at J, with 10 bases in the middle. Looked up from germline, CDR1 is SGHDT and CDR2 is YYEEEE. The CDR3 coding sequence is TGTGCCAGCAGCTTTGGGGCTTCGAACATTCAGTACTTC. Protein product: CASSFGASNIQYF.

J is TRBJ2-5 and V is TRBV6-5; tentative D call: TRBD1 (6 bases). CDR3 length: 13 residues. The V and J ends lost 4 bases and 0 bases respectively, with 6 bases between them. Looked up from germline, CDR1 is MNHEY and CDR2 is SVGAGI. As DNA, the CDR3 is TGTGCCAGCAGTTGGACAGACCAAGAGACCCAGTACTTC. Translated, it gives CASSWTDQETQYF.

J is TRBJ2-1 and V is TRBV10-3, with no clear D. Germline V gene lookup returns CDR1 ENHRY and CDR2 SYGVKD. The length of the CDR3 is 12 residues. V gave up 2 bases and J gave up 8 bases, with 7 bases separating them. Here the CDR3 reads CAISEPSYEQFF. In DNA form, the CDR3 reads TGTGCCATCAGTGAGCCCTCCTATGAGCAGTTCTTC.

This chain uses TRBV6-1 with TRBJ1-2; 7 bases are shared with TRBD1. Looked up from germline, CDR1 is MNHNS and CDR2 is SASEGT. V lost 0 bases to trimming and J lost 4 bases; unmatched junction nucleotides: 8. This CDR3 region has 16 residues. The CDR3 region is CASSEARTGRGYGYTF. DNA for the CDR3: TGTGCCAGCAGTGAAGCGCGGACAGGTCGTGGCTATGGCTACACCTTC.

This sequence joins TRBV6-5 and TRBJ2-7; TRBD1 matches 11 bases. This CDR3 region has 15 residues. V dropped 2 bases and J dropped 5; count of bases not matched to a gene: 5. In germline, CDR1 is MNHEY, CDR2 SVGAGI. The CDR3 DNA reads TGTGCCAGCAGTTACGGGGACAGGGGGATCCACGAGCAGTACTTC. Its translation: CASSYGDRGIHEQYF.

This clone came up once. The chain has TRBV6-5 and TRBJ1-5, with a tentative D call TRBD1 (5 bases). The length of the CDR3 is 14 residues. Per the germline V gene, CDR1 is MNHEY and CDR2 is SVGAGI. Trimming left V 4 bases short and J 4 bases short, with 11 bases between. In DNA, the CDR3 is TGTGCCAGCAGTTCAAGCGGGGGGAATCAGCCCCAGCATTTT. Translating gives CASSSSGGNQPQHF.

The V call is TRBV19, the J call TRBJ1-5, with D possibly being TRBD1 (6 bases). Trimming pared 5 bases from V and 7 bases from J, leaving 21 bases between. Germline CDR1 reads LNHDA; CDR2 reads SQIVND (reference sequence). This CDR3 contains 16 residues. The CDR3 coding sequence is TGTGCCAGTAGTCCTCCCGGGGGGGGCTCGGGGCAGCCCCAGCATTTT. Protein product: CASSPPGGGSGQPQHF.

The V gene is TRBV9, the J gene TRBJ2-2; weak D call: TRBD2 (5 bases). The CDR3 covers 20 residues. Trimming took 0 bases from V and 0 from J, leaving 21 bases between them. Germline V gene lookup returns CDR1 SGDLS and CDR2 YYNGEE. CDR3 DNA sequence: TGTGCCAGCAGCGTAGGGATTCCCCTCCGGCTAGCTGCGAACACCGGGGAGCTGTTTTTT. Residues: CASSVGIPLRLAANTGELFF.

The gene calls are TRBV6-6 and TRBJ2-1; D uncertain. Trimming took off 8 bases at V and 0 bases at J, with 11 bases between the two ends. This CDR3 region has 14 residues. Germline lookup yields CDR1 MNHNY and CDR2 SVGAGI (reference sequence). The CDR3 region has the DNA TGTGCCAGCTTGGATCACAGCTCCTACAATGAGCAGTTCTTC. Its translation is CASLDHSSYNEQFF.

The chain combines TRBV6-6 with TRBJ2-4; tentatively, D is TRBD1 (6 bases). From germline, CDR1 is MNHNY and CDR2 SVGAGI (reference sequence). The CDR3 runs 14 residues. V shed 5 bases and J shed 6 bases, with 14 bases lying between them. Written as DNA, the CDR3 is TGTGCCAGCAGTCCGCGGACAGCCTTAAACATTCAGTACTTC. Translated: CASSPRTALNIQYF.